Below are 27 T cell receptor beta chains sequenced from a single sample in a study of blood T cell repertoires in COVID-19. Libraries were prepared by immunoSEQ multiplex PCR; TCRdb keeps only in-frame clonotypes and omits some of them. The sample holds a few hundred thousand clones, 86% seen once. The sample consisted of PBMCs or T cells enriched from blood (not recorded which). Receptors originate from a woman under 30 who had recovered from COVID-19.

This chain uses TRBV9 with TRBJ2-6; 8 bases agree with TRBD1. V lost 4 bases to trimming and J lost 0 bases; unmatched junction nucleotides: 9. CDR1 and CDR2 (germline): SGDLS, YYNGEE. CDR3 length: 18 amino acids. The DNA of the CDR3 is TGTGCCAGCAGCCCACGGACAGGGCAGAGCTCTGGGGCCAACGTCCTGACTTTC. It yields the protein CASSPRTGQSSGANVLTF.

The gene calls are TRBV2 and TRBJ2-6; D is possibly TRBD2 (7 bases). Germline CDR1 reads SNHLY; CDR2 reads FYNNEI. V lost 8 bases and J 3 bases, leaving 14 bases between the germline ends. This CDR3 spans 15 amino acids. This CDR3 reads CASLNGGRGANVLTF. CDR3 DNA: TGTGCCAGCCTGAACGGGGGGCGTGGGGCCAACGTCCTGACTTTC.

The V gene is TRBV6-5, the J gene TRBJ2-3; 7 positions match TRBD2. CDR1 is MNHEY, CDR2 SVGAGI, per germline. V gave up 7 bases and J gave up 2 bases; unmatched junction bases: 9. The CDR3 totals 15 residues. This CDR3 is CASTPSSGTTDTQYF. The CDR3 coding sequence is TGTGCCAGCACCCCCTCCAGCGGGACCACAGATACGCAGTATTTT.

The gene calls are TRBV28 and TRBJ1-5; no clear D. Germline loops: CDR1 MDHEN, CDR2 SYDVKM. This CDR3 comprises 13 residues. Deletions cut 2 bases from V and 4 bases from J, with 6 bases between. The CDR3 sequence: CASSLDGNQPQHF. In nucleotides, the CDR3 is TGTGCCAGCAGTTTAGACGGGAATCAGCCCCAGCATTTT.

The V call is TRBV18, the J call TRBJ2-3, with D uncertain. The CDR3 runs to 14 residues. In germline, CDR1 is KGHSH, CDR2 LQKENI. The V and J ends lost 2 bases and 2 bases respectively, with 8 bases between them. The DNA of the CDR3 is TGTGCCAGCTCACCATTAACAGACACAGATACGCAGTATTTT. Its translation: CASSPLTDTDTQYF.

The V and J genes are TRBV19 and TRBJ2-7; tentatively, D is TRBD1 (6 bases). The CDR3 has 14 amino acids. Germline loops: CDR1 LNHDA, CDR2 SQIVND (reference sequence). Trimming pared 5 bases from V and 0 bases from J, leaving 11 bases between. Written as DNA, the CDR3 is TGTGCCAGTAGTCACACAGGGAGCTCCTACGAGCAGTACTTC. It specifies CASSHTGSSYEQYF.

A few counts support this clone. The rearrangement links TRBV6-4 to TRBJ2-2, with 7 bases identical to TRBD1. Losses at the gene ends were 4 bases for V and 2 bases for J; bases not matched to a gene: 4. Germline V gene data show CDR1 as MRHNA and CDR2 as SNTAGT. The CDR3 extends over 15 amino acids. Here the CDR3 reads CASSVGQFNTGELFF. The CDR3 DNA reads as TGTGCCAGCAGTGTGGGACAGTTCAACACCGGGGAGCTGTTTTTT.

The rearrangement joins TRBV28 to TRBJ1-1; 10 bases fit TRBD1. CDR3 length equals 15 residues. The V segment lost 5 bases and the J segment 5 bases; nucleotides outside the gene matches: 8. The germline V gene has CDR1 MDHEN and CDR2 SYDVKM. The CDR3 region is CASSTTRTGGTEAFF. In nucleotides, the CDR3 is TGTGCCAGCAGTACCACCCGGACAGGGGGGACTGAAGCTTTCTTT.

This clone was counted many times. The chain carries TRBV25-1 and TRBJ2-7; D is perhaps TRBD2 (5 bases). The CDR3 loop spans 12 amino acids. Trimming stripped 8 bases from V and 7 bases from J, with 15 bases between. Germline-derived CDR1 and CDR2 are MGHDK and SYGVNS. The CDR3 spells CASEIVPGEQYF. DNA of the CDR3: TGTGCCAGCGAGATTGTCCCGGGGGAGCAGTACTTC.

This chain joins TRBV28 and TRBJ2-3; 12 bases map to TRBD2. CDR1 and CDR2 from the germline V gene are MDHEN and SYDVKM. V shed 8 bases and J 0 bases; nucleotides not matched to a gene: 6. CDR3 length: 16 residues. CDR3 DNA: TGTGCCAGCTGCCTAGCGGGAGGGGCTAGCACAGATACGCAGTATTTT. Translation gives CASCLAGGASTDTQYF.

The chain uses TRBV28 and TRBJ1-3, with no clear D. CDR1 is MDHEN, CDR2 SYDVKM, per germline. The CDR3 is 11 amino acids. V lost 3 bases to trimming and J lost 8 bases, with 5 bases between them. CDR3 sequence reads: CASSFLDTIYF. The CDR3 coding sequence is TGTGCCAGCAGTTTCCTAGACACCATATATTTT.

Here the CDR3 DNA reads TGTGCCAGCAGCCGGGGCCTTTCCTACGAGCAGTACTTC. It codes for CASSRGLSYEQYF. This rearrangement joins TRBV14 to TRBJ2-7, with a tentative D call TRBD1 (5 bases). The CDR3 runs 13 residues. CDR1 SGHDN and CDR2 FVKESK come from the germline V gene. The germline V and J ends were trimmed by 4 bases and 1 base, with 8 bases remaining between them. Drawing the rest from reference TRBV14 and TRBJ2-7, the complete variable domain is EAGVTQFPSHSVIEKGQTVTLRCDPISGHDNLYWYRRVMGKEIKFLLHFVKESKQDESGMPNNRFLAERTGGTYSTLKVQPAELEDSGVYFCASSRGLSYEQYFGPGTRLTVT.

This rearrangement joins TRBV9 to TRBJ2-7; TRBD1 matches 7 bases. Losses at the gene ends were 0 bases for V and 2 bases for J; bases not matched to a gene: 8. CDR1 is SGDLS, CDR2 YYNGEE, per germline. This CDR3 region has 16 residues. The chain's CDR3 is CASSVGSGTAPYEQYF. The CDR3 DNA sequence: TGTGCCAGCAGCGTAGGATCGGGGACAGCCCCCTACGAGCAGTACTTC.

The rearrangement uses TRBV11-3 and TRBJ2-1, with D perhaps TRBD2 (6 bases). There are 16 residues in the CDR3. V lost 5 bases to trimming and J lost 3 bases, with 17 bases between them. The germline V gene has CDR1 SGHNT and CDR2 YENEEA. The DNA for the CDR3 is TGTGCCAGCAGCCCGCGGGGTACGGTCCGCTACAATGAGCAGTTCTTC. Translating gives CASSPRGTVRYNEQFF.

The chain links TRBV7-9 to TRBJ1-2, with D hard to call. V lost 5 bases, J lost 4 bases, and 20 bases lay in between. This CDR3 comprises 16 residues. The germline CDR1 and CDR2 sequences are SEHNR and FQNEAQ (reference sequence). The CDR3 nucleotides are TGTGCCAGCAGCCCCGGCCCAGTAAGGGAGGGCTATGGCTACACCTTC. Protein sequence: CASSPGPVREGYGYTF.

This clone has a single count. V is TRBV4-1 and J is TRBJ2-7; D is unclear. This CDR3 has 13 residues. Germline lookup yields CDR1 MGHRA and CDR2 YSYEKL. V lost 2 bases and J lost 4, with 9 bases in between. CDR3 nucleotide sequence: TGCGCCAGCAGCCAAAGATCAGGTTACGAGCAGTACTTC. Translated, it gives CASSQRSGYEQYF.

V gene TRBV5-1 combines with J gene TRBJ2-3; the D gene is possibly TRBD2 (5 bases). This CDR3 is 15 amino acids long. Germline V lookup: CDR1 SGHRS, CDR2 YFSETQ. Trimming shortened V by 1 base and J by 5 bases, and 14 bases separated the two germline ends. The CDR3 protein is CASSLFEGVKDTQYF. Here the CDR3 DNA reads TGCGCCAGCAGCTTGTTCGAGGGAGTCAAAGATACGCAGTATTTT.

The count of this clone is one. V gene TRBV24-1 combines with J gene TRBJ1-1, with D possibly TRBD1 on 5 matching bases. Germline V gene data show CDR1 as KGHDR and CDR2 as SFDVKD. Trimming left V 0 bases short and J 11 bases short, with 12 bases between. This CDR3 is 13 amino acids long. CDR3 residues: CATSDLRGGVAFF. In DNA form, the CDR3 reads TGTGCCACCAGTGATTTGCGCGGGGGTGTCGCTTTCTTT.

The CDR3 sequence: CSVLVTEQFF. The CDR3 DNA is TGCAGCGTACTAGTTACTGAGCAGTTCTTC. This chain links TRBV29-1 with TRBJ2-1, with D perhaps matching TRBD2 (5 bases). V was clipped by 6 bases and J by 9 bases, with 9 bases between them. CDR1 and CDR2 (germline): SQVTM, ANQGSEA. The CDR3 contains 10 residues.

This chain connects TRBV3-1 (or the pseudogene TRBV3-2) to TRBJ2-3; possibly TRBD1 for D (5 bases). The CDR3 totals 12 residues. Germline V gene sequence: CDR1 LGHDT, CDR2 YNNKEL (reference sequence). Trimming removed 4 bases at V and 6 bases at J, with 8 bases between. In nucleotides, the CDR3 is TGTGCCAGCAGCCTGTGGGGCGATACGCAGTATTTT. This sequence encodes CASSLWGDTQYF.

The chain employs TRBV3-1 (or the pseudogene TRBV3-2) and TRBJ1-2, with unresolved D. CDR1 and CDR2 from the germline V gene are LGHDT and YNNKEL (reference sequence). V gave up 5 bases and J gave up 7 bases, with 8 bases separating them. The CDR3 is 11 residues long. CDR3 amino acids: CASSLEGGYTF. In DNA, the CDR3 is TGTGCCAGCAGCTTGGAGGGTGGCTACACCTTC.

The V and J genes are TRBV6-5 and TRBJ2-7; D is undetermined. The germline V and J ends were trimmed by 6 bases and 2 bases, with 17 bases remaining between them. Germline CDR1 and CDR2: MNHEY and SVGAGI. This CDR3 spans 15 amino acids. The CDR3 nucleotides read TGTGCCAGCAGCCTCCAGGCTCTTTCGGCCTACGAGCAGTACTTC. Translating gives CASSLQALSAYEQYF.

The chain is built from TRBV29-1 and TRBJ1-2; 8 bases are shared with TRBD1. Trimming cost V 5 bases and J 7 bases; bases outside gene matches: 9. The germline V gene encodes CDR1 SQVTM and CDR2 ANQGSEA. The CDR3 contains 13 residues. The CDR3 sequence is CSVPRLGQGGYTF. CDR3 bases: TGCAGCGTTCCACGTTTAGGACAGGGTGGCTACACCTTC.

V usage is TRBV13 and J usage is TRBJ1-1; D may be TRBD1 (5 bases). The length of the CDR3 is 13 residues. Germline-derived CDR1 and CDR2 are PRHDT and FYEKMQ (reference sequence). Trimming shortened V by 4 bases and J by 12 bases, and 18 bases separated the two germline ends. In DNA form, the CDR3 reads TGTGCCAGCAGCTCAGGGAGGTCGTCCGAGCCTTTCTTT. Its translation is CASSSGRSSEPFF. The complete variable domain, with remaining parts taken from reference TRBV13 and TRBJ1-1, reads AAGVIQSPRHLIKEKRETATLKCYPIPRHDTVYWYQQGPGQDPQFLISFYEKMQSDKGSIPDRFSAQQFSDYHSELNMSSLELGDSALYFCASSSGRSSEPFFGQGTRLTVV.

This chain joins TRBV6-5 and TRBJ1-2; possibly TRBD1 for D (5 bases). V was trimmed by 6 bases and J by 6 bases, leaving 17 bases between them. Per the germline V gene, CDR1 is MNHEY and CDR2 is SVGAGI. The CDR3 length is 14 residues. The CDR3 DNA sequence: TGTGCCAGCAGCCGCCAGGGACTGATTGATGGCTACACCTTC. Translating gives CASSRQGLIDGYTF.

The chain employs TRBV27 and TRBJ1-1; D is possibly TRBD1 (5 bases). CDR1 and CDR2 (germline): MNHEY, SMNVEV (reference sequence). Trimming took 3 bases from V and 2 from J, leaving 10 bases between them. The CDR3 length is 14 residues. For the CDR3, the DNA is TGTGCCAGCAGTTTCGGGAGGGGAAACACTGAAGCTTTCTTT. Amino acids: CASSFGRGNTEAFF.

The J gene is TRBJ2-7, the V gene TRBV2, with D possibly being TRBD2 (5 bases). Trimming cost V 11 bases and J 6 bases, with 17 bases left between them. Germline V gene lookup returns CDR1 SNHLY and CDR2 FYNNEI. The CDR3 consists of 12 residues. The DNA for the CDR3 is TGTGCCGGCCTAAGTCTTGGAGGCGAGCAGTACTTC. This encodes CAGLSLGGEQYF.